This is a list of T cell receptor beta chains from one sample in a study of cytomegalovirus exposure and HLA in healthy donors. TCRdb's copy holds only in-frame clones and misses some; the assay was immunoSEQ multiplex PCR. This sample has 100,000 to 150,000 clones, with roughly 77% found just once. Sample: PBMCs. The receptors shown here come from a woman aged 25-40 years in good health and CMV-seronegative. Each CDR3 is given with its conserved first and last residue. Each record gives: V gene, D gene, J gene, clone size, CDR3 DNA, CDR3 protein. A D gene is named only where the DNA matches it firmly. Not all rows give a size; the values are once, few, many and, for expanded clones, a class.

>TRBV14|TRBD1|TRBJ2-1|.
TGTGCCAGCAGCCAGTTGGACAGGGGATCAAGGGAGCAGTTCTTC
CASSQLDRGSREQFF
>TRBV27|TRBD1|TRBJ2-7|.
TGTGCCAGCAGTTCCGCAAGGGGGCCCTCTTACGAGCAGTACTTC
CASSSARGPSYEQYF
>TRBV6-1|TRBD1|TRBJ1-6|.
TGTGCCAGCAGTGAAGTAGAGGGGGCAAGTTATAATTCACCCCTCCACTTT
CASSEVEGASYNSPLHF
>TRBV30|TRBD2|TRBJ2-5|.
TGTGCCTGGAGTCCACGACTAGCGCGGAGGGAGACCCAGTACTTC
CAWSPRLARRETQYF
>TRBV5-1|TRBD1|TRBJ2-2|.
TGCGCCAGCAGCTTGGGGACAGGGGTAACCGGGGAGCTGTTTTTT
CASSLGTGVTGELFF
>TRBV5-4|TRBD1|TRBJ2-7|.
TGTGCCAGCAGGCTCTGGGGGCAGGGGGCCTACGAGCAGTACTTC
CASRLWGQGAYEQYF
>TRBV19|TRBD1|TRBJ2-7|.
TGTGCCAGTAGCGACAGGGCCTACGAGCAGTACTTC
CASSDRAYEQYF
>TRBV7-8|.|TRBJ1-1|.
TGTGCCAGCAGCTTAGCGTCGGGGGGGCCGAACACTGAAGCTTTCTTT
CASSLASGGPNTEAFF
>TRBV7-2|.|TRBJ1-2|.
TGTGCCAGCAGGGTGGCGTTGGCGGATTATGGCTACACCTTC
CASRVALADYGYTF
>TRBV15|TRBD2|TRBJ2-1|few
TGTGCCACGTCGGGCGGGGGGGCGGAAAATGAGCAGTTCTTC
CATSGGGAENEQFF
>TRBV18|TRBD2|TRBJ2-2|.
TGTGCCAGCTCACCAGCGGGAGGGCCCGGGGAGCTGTTTTTT
CASSPAGGPGELFF
>TRBV5-4|.|TRBJ2-1|.
TGTGCCAGCAGCATTCCTAGCACAGTCTACAATGAGCAGTTCTTC
CASSIPSTVYNEQFF
>TRBV19|.|TRBJ1-5|once
TGTGCCAGTAGTATACAGGAGGGTCAGCCCCAGCATTTT
CASSIQEGQPQHF
>TRBV27|TRBD1|TRBJ2-7|.
TGTGCCAGCAGTGCGGGGACAGGGGGTTCCTACGAGCAGTACTTC
CASSAGTGGSYEQYF
>TRBV7-3|TRBD2|TRBJ2-3|.
TGTGCCAGCAGCTTAACAGCGGGGGGGGTGTCGGATACGCAGTATTTT
CASSLTAGGVSDTQYF
>TRBV10-1|TRBD1|TRBJ2-1|.
TGCGCCAGCAGTGAAAGACAGGGGGGTTACAATGAGCAGTTCTTC
CASSERQGGYNEQFF
>TRBV10-3|TRBD2|TRBJ2-1|once
TGTGCCATCAGTGAGGGGTTTAGCGGGGTCAGCTCCTACAATGAGCAGTTCTTC
CAISEGFSGVSSYNEQFF
>TRBV5-8|TRBD1|TRBJ2-7|.
TGTGCCAGCAGCTTGCGGGGACAGGGAACCTACGAGCAGTACTTC
CASSLRGQGTYEQYF
>TRBV6-1|.|TRBJ1-2|.
TGTGCCAGCAGTGAATGGGGGGGCATAGGCTATGGCTACACCTTC
CASSEWGGIGYGYTF
>TRBV30|TRBD2|TRBJ2-1|.
TGTGCCTGGGGAAGTGGACTAGCGGGACAAGAGCAGTTCTTC
CAWGSGLAGQEQFF
>TRBV19|TRBD1|TRBJ1-6|.
TGTGCCAGTAGTATGGACAGGGGGTCCTATAATTCACCCCTCCACTTT
CASSMDRGSYNSPLHF
>TRBV6-5|.|TRBJ2-6|few
TGTGCCAGCAGCCGAGAACAGGCTGGGGCCAACGTCCTGACTTTC
CASSREQAGANVLTF
>TRBV18|TRBD1|TRBJ1-2|.
TGTGCCAGCTCACCAACATACGAACAGGGGGTTAATGGCTACACCTTC
CASSPTYEQGVNGYTF
>TRBV5-1|.|TRBJ2-3|few
TGCGCCAGCAGCCCGGAGGAGCGTACGCAGTATTTT
CASSPEERTQYF
>TRBV7-2|.|TRBJ2-5|.
TGTGCCAGCAGCTTCACGGGTCCCCAAGAGACCCAGTACTTC
CASSFTGPQETQYF
>TRBV19|.|TRBJ2-1|.
TGTGCCAGTCGGGACATTGGTTACAATGAGCAGTTCTTC
CASRDIGYNEQFF
>TRBV5-4|.|TRBJ2-5|.
TGTGCCAGCAGCCCAAGGGAGTCAGAGACCCAGTACTTC
CASSPRESETQYF
>TRBV19|.|TRBJ1-6|.
TGTGCTAGTAGTAGCGGCGGACAGTCGAATTCACCCCTCCACTTT
CASSSGGQSNSPLHF
>TRBV29-1|.|TRBJ2-7|.
TGCAGCGTTGATATAGCGTACGAGCAGTACTTC
CSVDIAYEQYF
>TRBV19|TRBD1|TRBJ2-1|.
TGTGCCAGTAGTCCCCCGGGACAGCGCAATGAGCAGTTCTTC
CASSPPGQRNEQFF
>TRBV7-9|TRBD1|TRBJ2-7|.
TGTGCCAGCAACGAGGGCCCCAGGGGGCTCCCCTACGAGCAGTACTTC
CASNEGPRGLPYEQYF
>TRBV30|TRBD1|TRBJ1-1|.
TGTGCCTGGACAGGGGGTCCCAACACTGAAGCTTTCTTT
CAWTGGPNTEAFF
>TRBV5-1|TRBD1|TRBJ2-7|.
TGCGCCAGCAACCCGAACAGGGGCGAGCAGTACTTC
CASNPNRGEQYF
>TRBV4-1|.|TRBJ1-1|.
TGCGCCAGCAGCCCCGGGGCGGGGGGGGTTAACACTGAAGCTTTCTTT
CASSPGAGGVNTEAFF
>TRBV7-9|.|TRBJ1-2|.
TGTGCCAGCAGCCCAGTTACCCGCTATGGCTACACCTTC
CASSPVTRYGYTF
>TRBV29-1|TRBD2|TRBJ2-5|.
TGCAGCGGAACGGGAGGGTCTGAGACCCAGTACTTC
CSGTGGSETQYF
>TRBV30|TRBD1|TRBJ1-2|.
TGTGCCTGGAGGATACGACAGGGGGCAACGAGTGGCTACACCTTC
CAWRIRQGATSGYTF
>TRBV7-2|TRBD2|TRBJ2-5|.
TGTGCCAGCATTCCAGGGGGTAGCGGGAGTTGGGAGACCCAGTACTTC
CASIPGGSGSWETQYF
>TRBV19|.|TRBJ2-7|.
TGTGCCAGTAGTATAGGTGATCTAGCTACTCCCTACGAGCAGTACTTC
CASSIGDLATPYEQYF
>TRBV7-3|.|TRBJ2-3|.
TGTGCCAGCAGCTTAACTGTTGGAGGGGGCGGACCGCAGTATTTT
CASSLTVGGGGPQYF
>TRBV5-6|.|TRBJ1-1|few
TGTGCCAGCAGCTTGCGGGGGGGCACTGAAGCTTTCTTT
CASSLRGGTEAFF
>TRBV7-3|TRBD2|TRBJ2-2|.
TGTGCCAGCAGCCCATATAGCGGGGTAAACACCGGGGAGCTGTTTTTT
CASSPYSGVNTGELFF
>TRBV6-5|TRBD1|TRBJ2-3|few
TGTGCCAGCAGTTACAGGGACAGATTCACAGATACGCAGTATTTT
CASSYRDRFTDTQYF
>TRBV23-1|TRBD1|TRBJ1-5|.
TGCGCCAGCAGTCCTCCGCGAGGACAGGGGGCCGGTAGTGATCAGCCCCAGCATTTT
CASSPPRGQGAGSDQPQHF
>TRBV19|TRBD1|TRBJ1-1|.
TGTGCCAGTATCACCCACAGGGGGATGAACACTGAAGCTTTCTTT
CASITHRGMNTEAFF
>TRBV28|TRBD1|TRBJ1-5|.
TGTGCCAGCAGTTTTAGTGTACAGGGGGTCGGTCAGCCCCAGCATTTT
CASSFSVQGVGQPQHF